These 32 T cell receptor beta chains originate from one sample sequenced in a study of T cell responses to AZD1222 COVID-19 vaccine. Produced via immunoSEQ multiplex PCR; TCRdb's table is partial and in-frame only. The sample comprises more than 95,000 clones, 90% of which are singletons, and about 5% rests with the top ten. The material sequenced was peripheral blood, taken on day 0 of AZD1222 vaccination. The receptors were gathered from an adult in good health.

V gene TRBV4-3 combines with J gene TRBJ2-2; no clear D gene. The CDR3 loop spans 14 amino acids. V gave up 0 bases and J gave up 6 bases, with 8 bases separating them. In germline, CDR1 is LGHNA, CDR2 YSLEER. The CDR3 reads CASSQDSRAGELFF. The CDR3 coding sequence is TGCGCCAGCAGCCAAGATTCTAGGGCCGGGGAGCTGTTTTTT.

V is TRBV10-3 and J is TRBJ2-5; TRBD2 aligns across 7 bases. Germline lookup yields CDR1 ENHRY and CDR2 SYGVKD. Trimming cost V 7 bases and J 5 bases; bases outside gene matches: 7. This CDR3 spans 13 amino acids. CDR3 protein: CAIKKAGRETQYF. The CDR3 nucleotides read TGTGCCATCAAGAAAGCGGGAAGGGAGACCCAGTACTTC.

This clone came up once. This rearrangement joins TRBV7-3 to TRBJ2-5, with TRBD2 matching 10 bases. Losses at the gene ends were 4 bases for V and 5 bases for J; bases not matched to a gene: 10. CDR1 SGHTA and CDR2 FQGTGA come from the germline V gene. CDR3 length: 16 residues. CDR3 in DNA: TGTGCCAGCAGCTACTTAGCGGGGGGCCCCACTGAGACCCAGTACTTC. This gives the protein CASSYLAGGPTETQYF.

The chain employs TRBV21-1 and TRBJ1-5. TRBV21-1 is given as a pseudogene. The CDR3 covers 13 residues. This chain's CDR3 is CASGSTSNQPQHF. CDR3 coding DNA: TGTGCCAGCGGAAGTACTAGCAATCAGCCCCAGCATTTT.

In this sample, this clone turned up a few times. The rearrangement uses TRBV18 and TRBJ1-5; 9 positions match TRBD1. This CDR3 comprises 15 residues. Germline V gene sequence: CDR1 KGHSH, CDR2 LQKENI. V trimming: 5 bases; J trimming: 4 bases; junction bases outside the gene matches: 6. CDR3 residues: CASSSAGQGNQPQHF. As DNA, the CDR3 is TGTGCCAGCTCATCTGCCGGACAGGGGAATCAGCCCCAGCATTTT.

This chain uses TRBV19 with TRBJ2-5, with 12 bases aligning to TRBD2. This CDR3 region has 16 residues. Germline CDR1 and CDR2: LNHDA and SQIVND (reference sequence). V lost 5 bases and J lost 4; bases outside the gene matches: 8. The CDR3, as DNA: TGTGCCAGTAGTCGCGGCCCTAGCGGGGGGGTAGAGACCCAGTACTTC. It specifies CASSRGPSGGVETQYF. Full variable domain (remainder filled in from reference TRBV19 and TRBJ2-5): DGGITQSPKYLFRKEGQNVTLSCEQNLNHDAMYWYRQDPGQGLRLIYYSQIVNDFQKGDIAEGYSVSREKKESFPLTVTSAQKNPTAFYLCASSRGPSGGVETQYFGPGTRLLVL.

This rearrangement joins TRBV18 to TRBJ2-7; 7 nucleotides agree with TRBD2. Trimming removed 0 bases from V and 4 bases from J; junction bases left unmatched: 9. In germline, CDR1 is KGHSH, CDR2 LQKENI. There are 16 residues in the CDR3. The CDR3 DNA reads as TGTGCCAGCTCACCACCCGGGCGGGCCGGGGGGTACGAGCAGTACTTC. It translates to CASSPPGRAGGYEQYF.

This chain links TRBV11-2 with TRBJ2-7; D unresolved. The CDR3 is 12 residues long. The ends were cut back, 5 bases at V and 4 bases at J, with 9 bases in the middle. Germline assignment: CDR1 SGHAT and CDR2 FQNNGV. The CDR3 DNA reads TGTGCCAGCAGCCCGGTGGGTTACGAGCAGTACTTC. It encodes CASSPVGYEQYF.

Concerning this clone: In the same sample, other DNA sequences code for this CDR3. The chain couples TRBV19 to TRBJ1-5; D is unclear. The germline V and J ends were trimmed by 1 base and 4 bases, with 5 bases remaining between them. The CDR3 length is 13 residues. CDR1 is LNHDA, CDR2 SQIVND, per germline (reference sequence). The CDR3 loop is CASSIGGNQPQHF. CDR3 nucleotides: TGTGCCAGTAGTATAGGCGGGAATCAGCCCCAGCATTTT.

This chain connects TRBV2 to TRBJ1-2, with 9 nucleotides matching TRBD1. The CDR3 covers 13 residues. Germline values: CDR1 SNHLY, CDR2 FYNNEI. V shed 10 bases and J 2 bases; nucleotides not matched to a gene: 5. CDR3 nucleotide sequence: TGTGCCACCCGGACAGGGGTGAACTATGGCTACACCTTC. It yields the protein CATRTGVNYGYTF.

Concerning this clone: A much larger clone is a single base away; this may be a read error. The chain uses TRBV5-5 and TRBJ1-1; the D is unclear. Per germline, CDR1 SGHKS and CDR2 YYEKEE (reference sequence). The CDR3 spans 13 residues. With 2 bases removed from V and 1 base from J, the gap between germline ends came to 6 bases. The CDR3 nucleotides read TGTGCCAGCAGCTTCGGCCGGAACACTGAAGCTTTCTTT. Translation: CASSFGRNTEAFF.

V is TRBV20-1 and J is TRBJ2-5, with 8 bases that match TRBD1. Looked up from germline, CDR1 is DFQATT and CDR2 is SNEGSKA (reference sequence). With V trimmed by 3 bases and J by 6 bases, 9 bases remained unmatched. The CDR3 length is 14 residues. CDR3 amino acids: CSASAPGGGKTQYF. In DNA, the CDR3 is TGCAGTGCTAGTGCCCCAGGGGGCGGAAAGACCCAGTACTTC.

The CDR3 coding sequence is TGCGCCAGCAGCCAAGATCGGGCGGGGGAGCTGTTTTTT. It codes for CASSQDRAGELFF. This chain joins TRBV4-3 and TRBJ2-2; no definite D call. CDR3 length equals 13 residues. V lost 0 bases and J 8 bases, leaving 7 bases between the germline ends. Germline CDR1 LGHNA, CDR2 YSLEER.

V gene TRBV19 combines with J gene TRBJ2-1; D remains unclear. The CDR3 is 14 amino acids. In germline, CDR1 is LNHDA, CDR2 SQIVND (reference sequence). V was trimmed by 5 bases and J by 2 bases, leaving 10 bases between them. For the CDR3, the DNA is TGTGCCAGTAGTGTTACCCTAACCTACAATGAGCAGTTCTTC. Encoded protein: CASSVTLTYNEQFF.

This chain connects TRBV25-1 to TRBJ2-2; D could derive from TRBD1 or TRBD2 (6 bases each). Trimming shortened V by 7 bases and J by 5 bases, and 11 bases separated the two germline ends. This CDR3 is built from 13 residues. Germline CDR1 reads MGHDK; CDR2 reads SYGVNS. Here the CDR3 reads CASKKGGTGELFF. The CDR3 DNA follows: TGTGCCAGCAAAAAGGGGGGAACCGGGGAGCTGTTTTTT.

The gene calls are TRBV4-1 and TRBJ1-2, with D hard to call. V lost 0 bases and J lost 4, with 6 bases in between. The CDR3 is 13 residues long. From germline, CDR1 is MGHRA and CDR2 YSYEKL. The CDR3 DNA reads as TGCGCCAGCAGCCAAGACGGGTTCTATGGCTACACCTTC. Its protein product is CASSQDGFYGYTF.

CDR3 residues: CASSRQGDEQYF. The CDR3 DNA follows: TGTGCCAGCAGTCGACAGGGTGACGAGCAGTACTTC. The chain is built from TRBV3-1 (or the pseudogene TRBV3-2) and TRBJ2-7; 7 nucleotides agree with TRBD1. This CDR3 has 12 amino acids. V shed 6 bases, J shed 5 bases, and the junction held 4 bases outside the gene matches. CDR1 LGHDT and CDR2 YNNKEL come from the germline V gene (reference sequence).

This sequence joins TRBV29-1 and TRBJ1-1, with D possibly being TRBD1 (5 bases). CDR1 and CDR2 (germline): SQVTM, ANQGSEA. V was trimmed by 6 bases and J by 6 bases, leaving 11 bases between them. The CDR3 runs to 11 residues. The CDR3 loop is CSVGGRAEAFF. The CDR3 DNA sequence: TGCAGCGTAGGAGGCAGGGCTGAAGCTTTCTTT.

This chain connects TRBV7-2 to TRBJ2-5; D not certain. Germline loops: CDR1 SGHTA, CDR2 FQGNSA. V dropped 5 bases and J dropped 5 bases, with 12 bases sitting between them. The CDR3 runs 13 residues. The CDR3 coding sequence is TGTGCCAGCAGCCCCCTGAGAGCCGAGACCCAGTACTTC. As protein: CASSPLRAETQYF. Full variable domain (missing parts from reference TRBV7-2 and TRBJ2-5): GAGVSQSPSNKVTEKGKDVELRCDPISGHTALYWYRQSLGQGLEFLIYFQGNSAPDKSGLPSDRFSAERTGGSVSTLTIQRTQQEDSAVYLCASSPLRAETQYFGPGTRLLVL.

The chain employs TRBV7-3 and TRBJ1-2; TRBD1 agrees at 7 bases. CDR3 length equals 16 residues. CDR1 and CDR2 from the germline V gene are SGHTA and FQGTGA. Unmatched junction bases numbered 9, after V lost 0 bases and J lost 5 bases. The CDR3 is CASSLTGGDRTYGYTF. The CDR3 bases are TGTGCCAGCAGCTTAACCGGGGGGGACAGAACATATGGCTACACCTTC.

V usage is TRBV3-1 (or the pseudogene TRBV3-2) and J usage is TRBJ1-4, with D perhaps TRBD1 (5 bases). Trimming took off 0 bases at V and 8 bases at J, with 16 bases between the two ends. Per germline, CDR1 LGHDT and CDR2 YNNKEL (reference sequence). The CDR3 totals 16 residues. This CDR3 is CASSQDPVGVGEKLFF. In DNA, the CDR3 is TGTGCCAGCAGCCAAGATCCAGTGGGGGTCGGGGAAAAACTGTTTTTT.

The chain is built from TRBV7-2 and TRBJ2-7; D is unclear. Germline V gene data show CDR1 as SGHTA and CDR2 as FQGNSA. The CDR3 runs 15 residues. The V end was cut by 2 bases, the J end by 5 bases, with 16 bases between. CDR3 sequence: CASSLLQVPRDEQYF. For the CDR3, the DNA is TGTGCCAGCAGCTTATTGCAGGTCCCACGGGACGAGCAGTACTTC.

The chain is built from TRBV27 and TRBJ2-7; the D call may be TRBD1 or TRBD2 (5 bases each). Trimming took 4 bases from V and 5 from J, leaving 18 bases between them. Germline V gene data show CDR1 as MNHEY and CDR2 as SMNVEV (reference sequence). The CDR3 runs 15 residues. The CDR3 DNA follows: TGTGCCAGCAGTTGGGGCGGGTCCAGGGCCCACGAGCAGTACTTC. Translated: CASSWGGSRAHEQYF.

The J gene is TRBJ1-2, the V gene TRBV28, with D possibly TRBD1 on 6 matching bases. V lost 5 bases and J 7 bases, leaving 17 bases between the germline ends. The CDR3 totals 14 residues. Per germline, CDR1 MDHEN and CDR2 SYDVKM. This CDR3 is CASSRDSGAGGYTF. The DNA of the CDR3 is TGTGCCAGCAGTCGGGACTCAGGGGCGGGTGGCTACACCTTC.

The rearrangement links TRBV4-2 to TRBJ1-5, with 8 positions matching TRBD1. The CDR3 loop spans 16 amino acids. Germline trimming cut 2 bases from V and 3 bases from J; bases unmatched to any gene: 6. The V gene's germline CDR1 is LGHNA and CDR2 YNFKEQ. CDR3 bases: TGTGCCAGCAGCCAACCCGACAGGGGCACCAATCAGCCCCAGCATTTT. This sequence encodes CASSQPDRGTNQPQHF.

This chain connects TRBV18 to TRBJ2-2; D not resolved. V shed 3 bases and J shed 8 bases, with 7 bases lying between them. CDR3 length: 12 amino acids. Per the germline V gene, CDR1 is KGHSH and CDR2 is LQKENI. The CDR3 reads CASSPTMGELFF. In DNA, the CDR3 is TGTGCCAGCTCACCTACCATGGGGGAGCTGTTTTTT.

The V gene is TRBV19, the J gene TRBJ1-6; a weak D match, TRBD1 (6 bases). This CDR3 contains 14 residues. Trimming took 1 base from V and 8 from J, leaving 9 bases between them. Germline V gene data show CDR1 as LNHDA and CDR2 as SQIVND (reference sequence). The CDR3 region is CASSIVHRDSPLHF. In nucleotides, the CDR3 is TGTGCCAGTAGTATAGTACACAGGGATTCACCCCTCCACTTT.

The chain combines TRBV3-1 (or the pseudogene TRBV3-2) with TRBJ2-1; D remains ambiguous. Germline CDR1 and CDR2: LGHDT and YNNKEL (reference sequence). The CDR3 is made up of 15 amino acids. Trimming removed 1 base from V and 2 bases from J, with 9 bases in between. The CDR3 spells CASSQVRRPYNEQFF. The DNA for the CDR3 is TGTGCCAGCAGCCAAGTGAGGAGACCCTACAATGAGCAGTTCTTC.

This clone has just a few counts. The chain couples TRBV7-2 to TRBJ2-3; 7 bases are a match to TRBD2. The CDR3 consists of 16 residues. Unmatched junction bases numbered 12, after V lost 5 bases and J lost 4 bases. The germline CDR1 and CDR2 sequences are SGHTA and FQGNSA. CDR3 in amino acids: CASSPPGLLGADTQYF. The CDR3 DNA sequence: TGTGCCAGCAGCCCCCCGGGACTATTGGGAGCAGATACGCAGTATTTT.

The V gene is TRBV2, the J gene TRBJ1-5; no reliable D call. The V end lost 1 base, the J end lost 2 bases, and 9 bases lay between the germline ends. This CDR3 is built from 15 residues. The V gene's germline CDR1 is SNHLY and CDR2 FYNNEI. The CDR3 DNA follows: TGTGCCAGCAGTGAAGACCTGCTGGGCAATCAGCCCCAGCATTTT. Protein: CASSEDLLGNQPQHF.

V and J are TRBV6-7 and TRBJ1-4; maybe TRBD1 (6 bases). TRBV6-7 is known as an ORF, though its function is uncertain. Between the trimmed V and J ends, which lost 1 base and 8 bases, there was a span of 17 bases. The CDR3 is 16 amino acids. In nucleotides, the CDR3 is TGTGCCAGCAGTTACTTCAAACCGGGGAGGGGGGAAAAACTGTTTTTT. Its translation: CASSYFKPGRGEKLFF.

V is TRBV7-2 and J is TRBJ2-7, with 8 bases aligning to TRBD2. The germline CDR1 and CDR2 sequences are SGHTA and FQGNSA. The CDR3 is 14 residues long. Unmatched junction bases numbered 6, after V lost 5 bases and J lost 3 bases. CDR3 region: CASSEGLANYEQYF. CDR3 in DNA: TGTGCCAGCAGCGAAGGACTAGCAAACTACGAGCAGTACTTC.